This T cell receptor (beta chain) was observed in a study of cytomegalovirus exposure and HLA in healthy donors. Study-wide points: V- and J-gene trimming of TCR beta was linked (in a later analysis) to a missense DCLRE1C variant. Previous analysis showed most TCR beta V segments were productive about 87% or about 30% of the time. In a later analysis, several top co-occurrence clusters appeared linked to parvovirus B19, influenza, CMV and Epstein-Barr virus. CMV serostatus was the only immune exposure information that was available.

Comment on this clone: What it binds is unknown.

CDR3 length: 16 residues. V was trimmed by 3 bases and J by 4 bases, leaving 16 bases between them. CDR1 is SGDLS, CDR2 YYNGEE, per germline. Use of 60 Vbeta and 13 Jbeta primers characterized the PCR. Libraries were prepared by immunoSEQ multiplex PCR; TCRdb keeps only in-frame clonotypes and omits some of them. The table has approximately 160,000 clones, about 75% seen once. This sequence joins TRBV9 and TRBJ2-2, with unresolved D. The origin of this receptor is a male donor in good health and CMV-seronegative. Sequenced sample: PBMCs. The CDR3 bases are TGTGCCAGCAGCGGAGACCTCCAGGCTTTCACCGGGGAGCTGTTTTTT. As protein: CASSGDLQAFTGELFF.